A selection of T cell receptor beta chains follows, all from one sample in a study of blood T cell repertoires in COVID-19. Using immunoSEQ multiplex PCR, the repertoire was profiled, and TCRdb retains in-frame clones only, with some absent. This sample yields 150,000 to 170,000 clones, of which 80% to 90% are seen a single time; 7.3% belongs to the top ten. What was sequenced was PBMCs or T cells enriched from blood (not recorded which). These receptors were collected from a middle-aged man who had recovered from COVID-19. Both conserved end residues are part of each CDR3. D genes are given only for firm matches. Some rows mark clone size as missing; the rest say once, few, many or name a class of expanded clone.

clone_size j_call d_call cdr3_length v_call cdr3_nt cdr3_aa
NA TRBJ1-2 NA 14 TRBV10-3 TGTGCCATCAGTGAGAAGGGGTTGAACTATGGCTACACCTTC CAISEKGLNYGYTF
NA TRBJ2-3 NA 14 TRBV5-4 TGTGCCAGCAGCTTGAGGGGTTCGGCAGATACGCAGTATTTT CASSLRGSADTQYF
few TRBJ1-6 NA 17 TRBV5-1 TGCGCCAGCAGCTCCCCCGCAGGGTTCTCCTATAATTCACCCCTCCACTTT CASSSPAGFSYNSPLHF
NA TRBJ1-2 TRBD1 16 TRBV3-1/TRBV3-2 TGTGCCAGCAGCCCCCCGATGGACAGGGGGCACTATGGCTACACCTTC CASSPPMDRGHYGYTF
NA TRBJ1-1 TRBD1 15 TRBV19 TGTGCCAGTAAGGACAGGCCCTATGCGGTGGATGAAGCTTTCTTT CASKDRPYAVDEAFF
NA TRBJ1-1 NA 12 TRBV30 TGTGCCTGGAGCAGGGGTTACACTGAAGCTTTCTTT CAWSRGYTEAFF
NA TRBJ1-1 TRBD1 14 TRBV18 TGTGCCAGCTCACCGGGACAGGTGAACACTGAAGCTTTCTTT CASSPGQVNTEAFF
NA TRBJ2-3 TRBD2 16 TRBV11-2 TGTGCCAGCAGCTTTGAGCGGGGGGGTGCCACAGATACGCAGTATTTT CASSFERGGATDTQYF
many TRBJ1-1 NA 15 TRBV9 TGTGCCAGCAGCGTAGAGGCAGGGGCGAATTATGAAGCTTTCTTT CASSVEAGANYEAFF
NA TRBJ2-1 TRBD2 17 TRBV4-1 TGCGCCAGCAGCCAACCGGGAAAGCGGGGGGGCAGGAATGAGCAGTTCTTC CASSQPGKRGGRNEQFF
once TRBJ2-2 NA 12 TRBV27 TGTGCCAGCAGTTTATTTCGCGGGGAGCTGTTTTTT CASSLFRGELFF
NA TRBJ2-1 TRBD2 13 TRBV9 TGTGCCAGCAGCGTCCGGACTAGCGGGGGGCAGTTCTTC CASSVRTSGGQFF
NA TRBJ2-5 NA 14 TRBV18 TGTGCCAGCTCACCATCTGACTCCGTGGAGACCCAGTACTTC CASSPSDSVETQYF
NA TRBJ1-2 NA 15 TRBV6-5 TGTGCCAGCAGTTACAGGGGCGGGGCCGGTTATGGCTACACCTTC CASSYRGGAGYGYTF
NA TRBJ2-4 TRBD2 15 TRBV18 TGTGCCAGCTCATACCGGGAGGTAGCCAAAAACATTCAGTACTTC CASSYREVAKNIQYF
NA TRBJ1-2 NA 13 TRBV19 TGTGCCAGTAGGGTGCAGGCCGCCGGTGGCTACACCTTC CASRVQAAGGYTF
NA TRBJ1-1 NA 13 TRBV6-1 TGTGCCAGCAGTGAGTCGGTGAACACTGAAGCTTTCTTT CASSESVNTEAFF
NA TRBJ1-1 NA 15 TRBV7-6 TGTGCCAGCAGCTTAGAAGTCCGCGGGGACACTGAAGCTTTCTTT CASSLEVRGDTEAFF
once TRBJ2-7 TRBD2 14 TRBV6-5 TGTGCCAGCAGTATGGGGGGGGTCAGCTACGAGCAGTACTTC CASSMGGVSYEQYF
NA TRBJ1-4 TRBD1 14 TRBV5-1 TGCGCCAGCAGCTTACGGACAGGGGAGGAAAAACTGTTTTTT CASSLRTGEEKLFF
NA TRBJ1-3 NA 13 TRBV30 TGTGCCTGGAGTGTACTTTTGGGAAACACCATATATTTT CAWSVLLGNTIYF
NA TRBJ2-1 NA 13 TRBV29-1 TGCAGCGTAGACTTGCAGGGGGGGACTAGGCAGTTCTTC CSVDLQGGTRQFF
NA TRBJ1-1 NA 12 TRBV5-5 TGTGCCAGCAGCTTGGTTCCCAGGGAAGCTTTCTTT CASSLVPREAFF
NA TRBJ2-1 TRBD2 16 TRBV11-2 TGTGCCAGCAGCCCCGGGGCGAGCGGGGGGGTTGCTGAGCAGTTCTTC CASSPGASGGVAEQFF
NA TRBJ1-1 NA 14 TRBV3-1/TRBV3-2 TGTGCCAGCAGCCCCCCAGCCCGGGGCACTGAAGCTTTCTTT CASSPPARGTEAFF
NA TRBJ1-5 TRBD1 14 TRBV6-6 TGTGCCAGCAGGCAAGACAGGGGCGGGCAGCCCCAGCATTTT CASRQDRGGQPQHF
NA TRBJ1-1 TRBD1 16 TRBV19 TGTGCCAGTAGTACCTTACAGGGGTGGGGGACCACTGAAGCTTTCTTT CASSTLQGWGTTEAFF
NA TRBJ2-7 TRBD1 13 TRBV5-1 TGCGCCAGCAGCCTGACAGGGGGCTACGAGCAGTACTTC CASSLTGGYEQYF
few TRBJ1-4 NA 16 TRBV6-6 TGTGCCAGCAGGGACACAGGGTATGCGACTAATGAAAAACTGTTTTTT CASRDTGYATNEKLFF
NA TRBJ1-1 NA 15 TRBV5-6 TGTGCCAGCAGCTTGGCCGACGGTATAGCGGTTGAAGCTTTCTTT CASSLADGIAVEAFF
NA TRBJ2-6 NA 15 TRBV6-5 TGTGCCAGCGTCCCTACAGTCTCTGGGGCCAACGTCCTGACTTTC CASVPTVSGANVLTF
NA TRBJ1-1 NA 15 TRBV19 TGTGCCAGTAGTTCTGGGTGGGGGGTCGGAACTGAAGCTTTCTTT CASSSGWGVGTEAFF
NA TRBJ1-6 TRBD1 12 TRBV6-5 TGTGCCAGCAGTTGGACAGGGTCTTCCCTCCACTTT CASSWTGSSLHF
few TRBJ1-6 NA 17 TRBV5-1 TGCGCCAGCAGCCGGGTCGGAGGGAGGGAGGGGATTTCACCCCTCCACTTT CASSRVGGREGISPLHF
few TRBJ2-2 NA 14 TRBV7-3 TGTGCCACCAGGGGACTTCCGAACACCGGGGAGCTGTTTTTT CATRGLPNTGELFF
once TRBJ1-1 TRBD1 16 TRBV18 TGTGCCAGCTCACCCTCACCGACAGGGACCTACACTGAAGCTTTCTTT CASSPSPTGTYTEAFF
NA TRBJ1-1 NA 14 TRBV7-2 TGTGCCAGCCGAACCGGGGGGGGGAACACTGAAGCTTTCTTT CASRTGGGNTEAFF
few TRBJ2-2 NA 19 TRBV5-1 TGCGCCAGCAGCTCGGGAAGTGACATCCGAATTTTAAACACCGGGGAGCTGTTTTTT CASSSGSDIRILNTGELFF
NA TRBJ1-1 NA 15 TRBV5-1 TGCGCCAGCAGCCCATCGGACAAGTTCAACACTGAAGCTTTCTTT CASSPSDKFNTEAFF
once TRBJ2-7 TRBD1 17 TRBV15 TGTGCCACCAGCAGATGGGACAGGGGGCGAAATTCCTACGAGCAGTACTTC CATSRWDRGRNSYEQYF
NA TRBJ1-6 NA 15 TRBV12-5 TGTGCTAGTGGTTTGGTTCAGGGTAGTGGTTCACCCCTCCACTTT CASGLVQGSGSPLHF
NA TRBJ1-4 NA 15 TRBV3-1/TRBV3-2 TGTGCCAGCAGCCAAGAGGGGAGGTCCTATGAAAAACTGTTTTTT CASSQEGRSYEKLFF
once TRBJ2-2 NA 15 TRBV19 TGTGCCAGTAGTATTACAGGGCTAAACACCGGGGAGCTGTTTTTT CASSITGLNTGELFF
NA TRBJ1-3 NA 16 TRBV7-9 TGTGCCAGCAGCTTAGGGAGACAGAGCTCTGGAAACACCATATATTTT CASSLGRQSSGNTIYF
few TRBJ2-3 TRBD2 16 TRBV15 TGTGCCACCAGCACCACGATAGCGGGGGTCAGAGATACGCAGTATTTT CATSTTIAGVRDTQYF
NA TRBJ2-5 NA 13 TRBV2 TGTGCCAGCACGGGCGGGGGCTGGGAGACCCAGTACTTC CASTGGGWETQYF
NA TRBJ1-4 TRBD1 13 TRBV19 TGTGCCAGTAGTAGAGACAGGGGCGAAAAACTGTTTTTT CASSRDRGEKLFF
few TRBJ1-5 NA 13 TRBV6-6 TGTGCCAGCCATAGTCGGGACTTGGCGCCCCAGCATTTT CASHSRDLAPQHF
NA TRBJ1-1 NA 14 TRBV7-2 TGTGCCAGCAGCCTCGGGGGTTTCGACACTGAAGCTTTCTTT CASSLGGFDTEAFF
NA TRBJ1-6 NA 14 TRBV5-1 TGCGCCAGCAGGGAGGGAACCTATAATTCACCCCTCCACTTT CASREGTYNSPLHF
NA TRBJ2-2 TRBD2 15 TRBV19 TGTGCCAGTAGTATCGGGACTAGCGGGGGTATGGAGCTGTTTTTT CASSIGTSGGMELFF
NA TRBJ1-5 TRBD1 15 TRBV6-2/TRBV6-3 TGTGCCAGCAGTATGACAGGGGGCGTTGGTCAGCCCCAGCATTTT CASSMTGGVGQPQHF
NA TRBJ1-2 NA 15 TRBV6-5 TGTGCCAGCAGAGATGGGGGGGGTCAAAACTATGGCTACACCTTC CASRDGGGQNYGYTF
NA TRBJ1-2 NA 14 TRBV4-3 TGCGCCAGCAGCCAAGAAAGCTCAGGTGGTGGCTACACCTTC CASSQESSGGGYTF
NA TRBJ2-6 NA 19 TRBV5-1 TGCGCCAGCAGCTTGGGTTTCACAACCCATCCCTCTGGGGCCAACGTCCTGACTTTC CASSLGFTTHPSGANVLTF
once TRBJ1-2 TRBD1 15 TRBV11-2 TGTGCCAGCAGCTTTGCGGGACAGAGCTTCTATGGCTACACCTTC CASSFAGQSFYGYTF
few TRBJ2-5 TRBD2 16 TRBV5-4 TGTGCCAGCAGCTTGTATGGCGGGGGGGCCCTGGAGACCCAGTACTTC CASSLYGGGALETQYF
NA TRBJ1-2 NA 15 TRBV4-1 TGCGCCAGCAGCCAAGATCAGGGTTTTGGCTATGGCTACACCTTC CASSQDQGFGYGYTF
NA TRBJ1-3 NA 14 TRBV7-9 TGTGCCAGCAGCTTAGGGACAGCACGAAACACCATATATTTT CASSLGTARNTIYF